This T cell receptor (beta chain) came from a study of Graves' ophthalmopathy and Graves' hyperthyroidism (dated by TCRdb to 2016 to 2018). In the study overall: Peripheral blood samples were taken at the time of initial diagnosis, before any treatment was given. To tell Graves' ophthalmopathy apart from Graves' hyperthyroidism, and to predict which patients would progress to ophthalmopathy, the study relied on TCR beta repertoire signatures. In total, 135 blood samples were TCR-sequenced: 43 ophthalmopathy, 80 or so hyperthyroidism and approximately 17 hyperthyroidism-to-ophthalmopathy patients. To explore V-J signatures distinguishing ophthalmopathy from hyperthyroidism, a discovery set of 100 or so patients (roughly 42 ophthalmopathy, over 55 stable hyperthyroidism) was enrolled. An independent validation cohort comprised roughly 20 hyperthyroidism patients and 15 to 17 patients who later progressed from hyperthyroidism to ophthalmopathy. In about six hyperthyroidism patients, the T-cell repertoire of thyroid tissue was compared with the T-cell repertoire of blood. Once sampling was done, hyperthyroidism patients were given methimazole at a starting dose of 30 mg daily, while ophthalmopathy patients were given high-dose intravenous methylprednisolone. Results the study describes overall, beyond this receptor: Most expanded thyroid clonotypes with frequency above 0.001 were also detected in blood, suggesting blood repertoires may reflect the thyroid immune response. Sample size was not predetermined statistically, and investigators were not blinded to group allocation. In validation, the model predicted ophthalmopathy progression with about 71% sensitivity and roughly 72% specificity; fewer than 15 predicted patients were CT-confirmed with GO in a median of approximately 6.2 months. In cross-validation, the 13-signature model distinguished ophthalmopathy from stable hyperthyroidism with approximately 88% sensitivity and around 82% specificity, and in the test set the corresponding values were about 80% and 75%.

Ophthalmopathy patients had moderately to severely active disease, Clinical Activity Score of at least 3, NOSPECS grade of at least 4, and disease duration under 3 months. Patients with other autoimmune diseases, uncontrolled infections, pregnancy or lactation were excluded from the study. Clinical symptoms, serum thyroxine, TRAb, thyroid ultrasound and orbital computed tomography formed the basis of the diagnosis. Using Ficoll-Paque density gradient centrifugation, PBMCs were isolated from over 8.5 ml of fresh peripheral blood. Total RNA was extracted using Trizol reagent, and RNA quality was checked on an Agilent 2100 Bioanalyzer. TCR beta CDR3 regions were amplified from RNA transcripts for repertoire sequencing. The first round was an RT-PCR using HTBI primers with the Qiagen OneStep RT-PCR kit, and this first round was followed by a second-round multiplex PCR, then size selection and purification. Libraries were sequenced paired-end with 100 bp reads on an Illumina HiSeq2000. In the paper's pipeline: SOAPnuke was used to process the reads, removing any read that contained adapters or uncalled bases, had a mean Phred below 15, or lacked an exact match to the constant primer or identifier. High-quality paired reads were merged with COPE v1.2.5. Each unique nucleotide sequence was defined as a clonotype, and clonotypes were aligned to IMGT TRB V, D and J references with MiTCR v1.1. The analysis was limited to V-J combinations with a frequency above 0.0001, which together covered about 99% of repertoires. A TCR clonal expansion and chaos score per V-J combination was defined as the ratio of F50 clonal expansion to chaos observed in the TCRdist matrix. Features were reduced by Welch's t-statistics and random forest to more than 10 V-J combinations, which fed a naive Bayes classifier. Thyroid-blood repertoire similarity was quantified with the Morisita-Horn index. The public reads were reprocessed in TCRdb via fastp at Q25 and MiXCR, keeping in-frame beta chains. For every CDR3 protein sequence, its rows merge into one entry that carries the most common genes and DNA. V and J calls and clone size were set by TCRdb, not the authors. The sample contains approximately 700,000 distinct CDR3 sequences, about 38% of them found a single time. More than 3% of the sample goes to the ten largest clones.

This clonotype was counted ten times or more. The antigen it binds to is not known. One end of the junction fails to match germline, which may point to a read error. CDR1 and CDR2 (LNHDA, SQIVND) derive from the germline V gene (reference sequence). Reading from cysteine to phenylalanine, the CDR3 counts 12 amino acids. Just the 36-base CDR3 DNA is kept, in frame starting at base 1. The sequenced material came from peripheral blood. The TCR originated in an adult man with Graves' ophthalmopathy. The sequence is built from TRBV19 and TRBJ1-1; a tentative D match to TRBD1 spans 6 bases. The sequenced DNA is TGTGCCAGTAGGATAGGGGGCACTGAAGCTTTCTTT. This sequence encodes CASRIGGTEAFF.